This T cell receptor (beta chain) was captured by sequencing in a study of shared clonotypes between healthy human individuals. Across the whole study: Plates per donor: three CD4 naive, three CD4 memory, two CD8 naive, one CD8 memory.

The CDR3 runs 14 residues. The V and J ends lost 3 bases and 4 bases respectively, with 12 bases between them. CDR1 and CDR2 from the germline V gene are KGHSH and LQKENI. Sorted-subset replicate PCRs used 200 ng of genomic DNA. This amount corresponded to some 32,000 T cell genomes. Original processing methods: Filtering differed, since immunoSEQ gave only junction sequences and no quality scores. TCRdb's table, derived via immunoSEQ multiplex PCR, lists solely in-frame clones and lacks some. V and J calls plus clone size are reproduced from that table; the DNA served to infer D and trimming. The repertoire holds about 2.4 million clones, approximately 94% seen once, with 0.36% in the top ten.

The TCR was taken from a man younger than 35 in good health. Some clones in this sample may be carry-over from other donors' samples. What was sequenced was naive CD4+ T cells from PBMCs. Documented subset: CD45RA+ positively selected. The chain recombines TRBV18 with TRBJ1-1, with a weak D call TRBD1 (5 bases). The CDR3 DNA reads as TGTGCCAGCTCACCCAGGGTGGGAGGCACTGAAGCTTTCTTT. It specifies CASSPRVGGTEAFF.